This record covers a single T cell receptor (beta chain). Its antigen remains unidentified. No base quality information exists; no much larger clone differs at one position. The data were taken from a study of blood T cell repertoires in COVID-19 (dated by TCRdb to the early 2020s). With regard to the full study: The collaborator samples originated in the United States, Italy and Spain and spanned the acute and convalescent phases of COVID-19. The prospective study material was composed of cDNA or gDNA derived from T cells, B-cell-depleted T cells, or PBMCs. Deeply sampled blood TCRbeta repertoires from subjects exposed to, actively infected with, or recovered from COVID-19 were included in the dataset. The repertoires were released in a freely available public database meant as a resource for research on the immune response to SARS-CoV-2. The samples were drawn from the first 160 participants of the ongoing ImmuneRACE study and from 1,254 subjects provided by 6 global collaborators. The sample metadata nearly always contained a de-identified subject ID, COVID-19 status, age in years and sex. Where available, HLA class I and class II types were obtained from metadata supplied by the sample provider rather than from assay-based typing. Results the study describes overall, beyond this receptor: The quantity of clinical and demographic metadata differed by source and by participant and was supplied without curation.

TCRbeta CDR3 regions were amplified from genomic DNA using the immunoSEQ Assay, a bias-controlled multiplex PCR. In the authors' own workflow: The number of nucleated cells in each sample was estimated by amplification of reference gene primers within the assay. To quantify the absolute abundance of each unique TCRbeta CDR3 rearrangement, sequence reads were collapsed and filtered. For each sample, productive Simpson clonality was calculated by taking the square root of Simpson's diversity index across productive rearrangements. TCRdb took over this immuneACCESS table, retaining in-frame rearrangements with V and J assigned. Such tables are incomplete; in checked studies, under half of the missing clones stem from an unresolved V gene, and the remainder is unexplained. V, J and clone size derive from that table, while D and trimming were established from the DNA sequence. This sample holds about 170,000 clones; 74% were observed only once. 3% of the sample comes from the top ten.

The trim is 4 bases for V and 7 bases for J, with a gap of 10 bases between the germline ends. CDR1 is given as SQVTM and CDR2 as ANQGSEA, both from the germline V gene. The CDR3 runs 12 residues from the cysteine to the phenylalanine. Only CDR3 DNA is held: 36 bases, read in frame from base 1. The collaborating institutions used their own protocols to collect whole blood in K2EDTA tubes. For TCRbeta analysis, collaborators shipped samples in one of three forms: frozen whole blood, isolated PBMCs, or DNA extracted from either of those sample types. The sample taken for sequencing was peripheral blood. This clonotype was obtained from a woman aged 80 or over with acute or convalescent COVID-19. Recombination linked TRBV29-1 to TRBJ1-4; a weak D assignment points to TRBD1 (5 bases agree). The base sequence is TGCAGCGTTGGGGGGGAGCGTGAAAAACTGTTTTTT. Its translation reads: CSVGGEREKLFF.